The 8 T cell receptor beta chains in this list originate from one sample, sequenced in a study of blood T cell repertoires in COVID-19. Some clones are missing from TCRdb's copy, which holds only in-frame ones; the method was immunoSEQ multiplex PCR. The sample has hundreds of thousands of clones; approximately 80% are singletons. The sample comprised PBMCs or T cells enriched from blood (not recorded which). These receptors all stem from a middle-aged man who had been exposed to COVID-19.

The chain carries TRBV7-8 and TRBJ2-3, with 8 bases lining up with TRBD2. Germline CDR1 is SGHVS and CDR2 is FQNEAQ. V was pared by 5 bases and J by 0 bases, with 7 bases of the junction left unmatched. The CDR3 sequence is 16 residues long. CDR3 amino acids: CASSTRLAMSTDTQYF. The CDR3 coding sequence is TGTGCCAGCAGCACACGACTAGCGATGAGCACAGATACGCAGTATTTT.

This clone was detected only a few times. V and J are TRBV7-8 and TRBJ1-5; 7 bases fit TRBD1. J was trimmed by 4 bases and V by 6 bases; bases with no gene match: 6. The CDR3 length is 14 residues. Per germline, CDR1 SGHVS and CDR2 FQNEAQ. The CDR3: CASRPGTDNQPQHF. The CDR3 DNA reads as TGTGCCAGCAGACCCGGGACAGATAATCAGCCCCAGCATTTT.

The gene calls are TRBV6-5 and TRBJ1-6, with 8 positions matching TRBD1. With 6 bases clipped from V and 10 bases from J, the junction kept 11 bases outside the gene matches. The CDR3 spans 15 residues. Germline-derived CDR1 and CDR2 are MNHEY and SVGAGI. The CDR3 region has the DNA TGTGCCAGCAGAGCCCCGGACAGGGCGTTATCACCCCTCCACTTT. This codes for CASRAPDRALSPLHF.

The genes are TRBV5-6 and TRBJ2-3; TRBD2 matches 9 bases. The CDR3 has 16 amino acids. J lost 5 bases, V lost 4 bases, and 11 bases had no gene match. CDR1 SGHDT and CDR2 YYEEEE come from the germline V gene. The CDR3, as DNA: TGTGCCAGCAGCGTGACTCAGCGGGAGGAGGGAGATACGCAGTATTTT. It codes for CASSVTQREEGDTQYF.

The chain employs TRBV3-1 (or the pseudogene TRBV3-2) and TRBJ2-3; TRBD2 matches at 7 bases. Trimming removed 2 bases from V and 3 bases from J; junction bases left unmatched: 14. CDR3 length: 18 amino acids. From germline, CDR1 is LGHDT and CDR2 YNNKEL (reference sequence). The CDR3 region is CASSQMSGGSVETDTQYF. CDR3 nucleotide sequence: TGTGCCAGCAGCCAAATGTCAGGCGGGAGTGTTGAGACAGATACGCAGTATTTT.

The genes are TRBV5-1 and TRBJ2-1; 9 bases are a match to TRBD1. CDR3 size: 16 residues. From germline, CDR1 is SGHRS and CDR2 YFSETQ. Losses at the gene ends were 3 bases for V and 7 bases for J; bases not matched to a gene: 11. The CDR3 DNA is TGCGCCAGCAGCTCGATGACCGGGACAGGGCTTAATGAGCAGTTCTTC. Its protein product is CASSSMTGTGLNEQFF.

V gene TRBV11-2 combines with J gene TRBJ1-1, with 9 bases lining up with TRBD1. With V trimmed by 4 bases and J by 5 bases, 11 bases remained unmatched. Germline CDR1 is SGHAT and CDR2 is FQNNGV. There are 16 residues in the CDR3. CDR3 residues: CASSSGQGTVLTEAFF. The DNA for the CDR3 is TGTGCCAGCAGCTCAGGACAGGGGACAGTGCTAACTGAAGCTTTCTTT.

This clone has a single count. The chain employs TRBV19 and TRBJ2-1; 9 positions match TRBD2. The V and J ends lost 7 bases and 8 bases, in that order; junction bases with no gene match: 12. From germline, CDR1 is LNHDA and CDR2 SQIVND (reference sequence). This CDR3 is 15 amino acids long. CDR3 sequence: CASIGHGGRAYEQFF. The CDR3 DNA is TGTGCCAGTATAGGTCACGGCGGGAGGGCCTATGAGCAGTTCTTC. The full variable domain, in which reference TRBV19 and TRBJ2-1 provide the parts outside the CDR3, is DGGITQSPKYLFRKEGQNVTLSCEQNLNHDAMYWYRQDPGQGLRLIYYSQIVNDFQKGDIAEGYSVSREKKESFPLTVTSAQKNPTAFYLCASIGHGGRAYEQFFGPGTRLTVL.